The TCR beta chain described here comes from a study of T cell responses to AZD1222 COVID-19 vaccine. Here immunoSEQ multiplex PCR was the method, and the copy in TCRdb shows in-frame clones only, minus some. The sample includes fewer than 150,000 clones, roughly 90% of them seen just once. The CDR3 totals 16 residues. Germline trimming cut 0 bases from V and 10 bases from J; bases unmatched to any gene: 9. CDR1 and CDR2 from the germline V gene are SGHDN and FVKESK. This chain joins TRBV14 and TRBJ2-1; 10 nucleotides line up with TRBD2. The clonotype comes from an adult in good health. The source was peripheral blood, collected on day 0 of AZD1222 vaccination. The CDR3 sequence is CASSQEISGGAGEQFF. CDR3 nucleotides: TGTGCCAGCAGCCAAGAGATCAGCGGGGGGGCAGGGGAGCAGTTCTTC. The whole variable domain, filled in from reference TRBV14 and TRBJ2-1, reads EAGVTQFPSHSVIEKGQTVTLRCDPISGHDNLYWYRRVMGKEIKFLLHFVKESKQDESGMPNNRFLAERTGGTYSTLKVQPAELEDSGVYFCASSQEISGGAGEQFFGPGTRLTVL.